Shown below are 27 T cell receptor beta chains from a single sample sequenced in a study of cytotoxic CD8 clonotypes in ibrutinib-treated CLL. The table came from immunoSEQ multiplex PCR; TCRdb's copy has only in-frame clones and leaves some out. The table has about 200,000 clones, 75% to 80% seen once. The material was PBMCs, obtained after 12 months of ibrutinib treatment. All receptors come from a human donor with chronic lymphocytic leukemia.

This chain joins TRBV28 and TRBJ1-4, with D tentatively TRBD1 (5 bases). The germline V gene has CDR1 MDHEN and CDR2 SYDVKM. V was cut by 5 bases and J by 10 bases, with 14 bases left in between. The CDR3 totals 13 residues. CDR3 protein: CASSSDSLRKLFF. CDR3 nucleotide sequence: TGTGCCAGCAGTAGCGACAGCCTCCGAAAACTGTTTTTT.

The chain recombines TRBV6-6 with TRBJ1-1; D gene unclear. Germline V gene data show CDR1 as MNHNY and CDR2 as SVGAGI (reference sequence). The CDR3 is 14 residues long. Trimming shortened V by 0 bases and J by 0 bases, and 5 bases separated the two germline ends. The CDR3 here is CASSYSFMNTEAFF. For the CDR3, the DNA is TGTGCCAGCAGTTACTCGTTTATGAACACTGAAGCTTTCTTT.

The J gene is TRBJ2-3, the V gene TRBV5-1, with D possibly being TRBD1 (5 bases). Trimming took off 6 bases at V and 0 bases at J, with 14 bases between the two ends. CDR1 and CDR2 (germline): SGHRS, YFSETQ. The CDR3 covers 15 residues. Written as DNA, the CDR3 is TGCGCCAGCACCCAGACAGTCTCTAGCACAGATACGCAGTATTTT. This gives the protein CASTQTVSSTDTQYF.

This sequence joins TRBV27 and TRBJ1-6, with D unresolved. Germline V lookup: CDR1 MNHEY, CDR2 SMNVEV (reference sequence). The length of the CDR3 is 14 residues. Trimming left V 3 bases short and J 4 bases short, with 7 bases between. DNA for the CDR3: TGTGCCAGCAGTTTGTTTCAATATAATTCACCCCTCCACTTT. It is translated as CASSLFQYNSPLHF.

This CDR3 reads CASSQVSGGEQYF. CDR3 DNA: TGCGCCAGCAGCCAAGTTTCGGGGGGCGAGCAGTACTTC. The rearrangement joins TRBV4-1 to TRBJ2-7; the match to TRBD2 covers 7 bases. Per germline, CDR1 MGHRA and CDR2 YSYEKL. After removal of 1 base from V and 6 bases from J, the junction contained 3 bases not matched to a gene. CDR3 length: 13 amino acids.

The V and J genes are TRBV11-2 and TRBJ2-1; 10 bases match TRBD2. The J segment lost 7 bases and the V segment lost 5 bases, leaving 8 bases of the junction unmatched. This CDR3 is 15 amino acids long. Germline V gene sequence: CDR1 SGHAT, CDR2 FQNNGV. The CDR3 DNA reads as TGTGCCAGCAGCCCAGGGACTAGCGACTCGAATGAGCAGTTCTTC. Protein sequence: CASSPGTSDSNEQFF.

The rearrangement joins TRBV7-8 to TRBJ2-3; D is undetermined. Trimming pared 7 bases from V and 2 bases from J, leaving 10 bases between. In germline, CDR1 is SGHVS, CDR2 FQNEAQ. The CDR3 extends over 13 amino acids. The CDR3 sequence is CASTSVVTDTQYF. For the CDR3, the DNA is TGTGCCAGCACCTCGGTAGTCACAGATACGCAGTATTTT.

The J gene is TRBJ2-1, the V gene TRBV15; 12 bases are shared with TRBD2. Germline V gene lookup returns CDR1 LNHNV and CDR2 YYDKDF (reference sequence). Trimming at V came to 6 bases and at J to 0 bases, leaving 6 bases not matched to a gene. The CDR3 contains 17 residues. In DNA form, the CDR3 reads TGTGCCACCAGGCTAGCGGGAGGGCCCAGCTCCTACAATGAGCAGTTCTTC. This gives the protein CATRLAGGPSSYNEQFF.

The chain recombines TRBV28 with TRBJ1-2; 8 nucleotides line up with TRBD1. Germline V gene lookup returns CDR1 MDHEN and CDR2 SYDVKM. The CDR3 has 14 residues. The ends lost 5 bases at V and 6 bases at J; junction bases unmatched: 8. The CDR3 region has the DNA TGTGCCAGCAGTGTACCGGGACAGGTAAATGGCTACACCTTC. Protein product: CASSVPGQVNGYTF.

The chain has TRBV25-1 and TRBJ2-7, with 8 bases lining up with TRBD1. Germline CDR1 and CDR2: MGHDK and SYGVNS. This CDR3 comprises 15 residues. V was pared by 8 bases and J by 1 base, with 10 bases of the junction left unmatched. CDR3 residues: CASGGSGTGSYEQYF. The CDR3 DNA follows: TGTGCCAGCGGAGGATCCGGGACAGGATCCTACGAGCAGTACTTC.

The chain is built from TRBV6-6 and TRBJ1-6, with a tentative D call TRBD1 (5 bases). CDR3 length: 15 amino acids. V gave up 5 bases and J gave up 10 bases, with 18 bases separating them. Looked up from germline, CDR1 is MNHNY and CDR2 is SVGAGI (reference sequence). The CDR3 spells CASSNQQAGSSPLHF. The DNA for the CDR3 is TGTGCCAGCAGTAATCAACAGGCCGGAAGCTCACCCCTCCACTTT.

The V call is TRBV18, the J call TRBJ1-5; 7 nucleotides match TRBD1. CDR1 and CDR2 (germline): KGHSH, LQKENI. CDR3 length equals 14 residues. V gave up 3 bases and J gave up 4 bases; unmatched junction bases: 3. CDR3 protein: CASSPGQLNQPQHF. The CDR3 bases are TGTGCCAGCTCACCGGGACAGCTGAATCAGCCCCAGCATTTT.

This chain connects TRBV6-5 to TRBJ1-5; D unclear. Trimming cost V 6 bases and J 7 bases, with 19 bases left between them. The germline V gene has CDR1 MNHEY and CDR2 SVGAGI. The CDR3 totals 15 residues. This CDR3 is CASRLDNTVDQPQHF. In nucleotides, the CDR3 is TGTGCCAGCAGATTAGACAACACGGTGGACCAGCCCCAGCATTTT.

The chain couples TRBV5-1 to TRBJ1-6, with D perhaps TRBD1 (5 bases). V lost 5 bases to trimming and J lost 8 bases, with 14 bases between them. Looked up from germline, CDR1 is SGHRS and CDR2 is YFSETQ. The CDR3 has 14 amino acids. The CDR3 sequence is CASRAGGLDSPLHF. CDR3 DNA sequence: TGCGCCAGCAGGGCGGGGGGTTTGGATTCACCCCTCCACTTT.

The V call is TRBV12-2, the J call TRBJ1-1. TRBV12-2 is flagged as a pseudogene. The CDR3 extends over 12 amino acids. CDR3 nucleotide sequence: TGTGCAAGTCGCCGAGGGGACACTGAAGCTTTCTTT. Translating it yields CASRRGDTEAFF.

The chain joins TRBV28 to TRBJ1-1, with D uncertain. The V end lost 1 base, the J end lost 4 bases, and 10 bases lay between the germline ends. The CDR3 extends over 14 amino acids. Germline assignment: CDR1 MDHEN and CDR2 SYDVKM. Here the CDR3 reads CASSLYLGSTEAFF. CDR3 in DNA: TGTGCCAGCAGTTTATACCTGGGGAGCACTGAAGCTTTCTTT.

The rearrangement links TRBV6-1 to TRBJ1-5, with TRBD1 as a possible D gene (5 bases). The CDR3 totals 17 residues. V was clipped by 4 bases and J by 1 base, with 17 bases between them. Germline CDR1 MNHNS, CDR2 SASEGT. In DNA, the CDR3 is TGTGCCAGCAGTGGCCCCGGGGCCCCCGGAAGCAATCAGCCCCAGCATTTT. This translates into CASSGPGAPGSNQPQHF.

J is TRBJ2-3 and V is TRBV4-1; 16 bases align to TRBD2. Trimming cost V 5 bases and J 5 bases; bases outside gene matches: 10. The CDR3 spans 18 residues. The germline V gene encodes CDR1 MGHRA and CDR2 YSYEKL. The DNA for the CDR3 is TGCGCCAGCAGCTGGGGACTAGCGGGAGGGCCCTCGCGAGATACGCAGTATTTT. Its translation: CASSWGLAGGPSRDTQYF.

This chain connects TRBV12-5 to TRBJ1-6; no firm D call. Germline V gives CDR1 LGHNT, CDR2 FRNRAP. The CDR3 runs 18 residues. The V gene lost 1 base and the J gene lost 0 bases, with 13 bases spanning the gap. CDR3: CASGLGPGRSSYNSPLHF. In nucleotides, the CDR3 is TGTGCTAGTGGTTTGGGACCCGGACGGAGCTCCTATAATTCACCCCTCCACTTT.

The chain is built from TRBV5-4 and TRBJ2-7, with D possibly being TRBD2 (5 bases). CDR1 is SGHNT, CDR2 YYREEE, per germline (reference sequence). CDR3 length: 12 residues. V was cut by 2 bases and J by 7 bases, with 10 bases left in between. The DNA of the CDR3 is TGTGCCAGCAGCTTACCGTCGGGGGAGCAGTACTTC. It specifies CASSLPSGEQYF.

The rearrangement joins TRBV6-6 to TRBJ1-2; D remains unclear. Germline V gene sequence: CDR1 MNHNY, CDR2 SVGAGI (reference sequence). With 0 bases removed from V and 8 bases from J, the gap between germline ends came to 13 bases. CDR3 size: 14 residues. The CDR3 loop reads CASSYSGDGLGYTF. DNA of the CDR3: TGTGCCAGCAGTTACTCGGGAGACGGACTAGGCTACACCTTC.

The chain joins TRBV18 to TRBJ2-7; possibly TRBD1 for D (5 bases). Germline V gene data show CDR1 as KGHSH and CDR2 as LQKENI. The CDR3 length is 16 residues. Deletions cut 1 base from V and 0 bases from J, with 13 bases between. This CDR3 reads CASSPLRTQSSYEQYF. The CDR3 DNA reads as TGTGCCAGCTCACCACTCAGGACACAGAGCTCCTACGAGCAGTACTTC.

The chain couples TRBV6-5 to TRBJ2-5; D is perhaps TRBD1 (6 bases). Germline V gene sequence: CDR1 MNHEY, CDR2 SVGAGI. V lost 6 bases and J lost 5, with 16 bases in between. CDR3 length equals 14 residues. The CDR3, as DNA: TGTGCCAGCAGGTACAGGGCTCCGGGCGAGACCCAGTACTTC. This encodes CASRYRAPGETQYF.

The chain links TRBV5-1 to TRBJ1-1; D is ambiguous. The V end lost 5 bases, the J end lost 2 bases, and 10 bases lay between the germline ends. The CDR3 sequence is 13 residues long. From germline, CDR1 is SGHRS and CDR2 YFSETQ. The CDR3 coding sequence is TGCGCCAGCAGTTCCCAGGACAACACTGAAGCTTTCTTT. Protein: CASSSQDNTEAFF.

CDR3 region: CATSRDLETALYGYTF. The CDR3 coding sequence is TGTGCCACCAGCAGAGATCTTGAGACAGCCTTATATGGCTACACCTTC. This chain links TRBV15 with TRBJ1-2, with D maybe TRBD1 (5 bases). V dropped 0 bases and J dropped 5 bases, with 16 bases sitting between them. The CDR3 covers 16 residues. The V gene's germline CDR1 is LNHNV and CDR2 YYDKDF (reference sequence).

The rearrangement uses TRBV6-5 and TRBJ1-1; tentative D call: TRBD1 (5 bases). Trimming left V 2 bases short and J 4 bases short, with 17 bases between. The CDR3 has 16 residues. CDR1 is MNHEY and CDR2 is SVGAGI in the germline V gene. The CDR3 loop is CASSYAFQGGSTEAFF. The CDR3 DNA reads TGTGCCAGCAGTTACGCGTTTCAGGGTGGGAGCACTGAAGCTTTCTTT.

This clone appeared a few times. V usage is TRBV19 and J usage is TRBJ1-2; 8 nucleotides match TRBD1. The CDR3 covers 14 residues. Germline V gene sequence: CDR1 LNHDA, CDR2 SQIVND (reference sequence). Unmatched junction bases numbered 2, after V lost 5 bases and J lost 0 bases. The CDR3 loop is CASSSQGANYGYTF. CDR3 nucleotide sequence: TGTGCCAGTAGTTCACAGGGGGCTAACTATGGCTACACCTTC.